Listed here are 5 T cell receptor beta chains from one sample, sequenced in a study of T cell changes during pregnancy in multiple sclerosis (dated by TCRdb to 2018 to 2020). Library preparation used the immunoSEQ multiplex PCR assay. As stored in TCRdb, this immuneACCESS dataset retains in-frame rearrangements with V and J assigned. A fraction of the clones does not appear; measured against another copy, unresolved V genes explain less than half of the discrepancy, and the remainder lacks a known reason. This sample lists just under 100,000 clones; about 94% were detected once. 0.99% of the sample lies in the top ten. This specimen consisted of peripheral blood, obtained after pregnancy. These receptors originate from a female donor with multiple sclerosis, enrolled in a pregnancy study.

The chain employs TRBV4-1 and TRBJ2-7; TRBD2 aligns across 11 bases. Germline V gives CDR1 MGHRA, CDR2 YSYEKL. Trimming took 3 bases from V and 6 from J; bases not matched to a gene: 7. CDR3 length: 15 amino acids. The CDR3 reads CASSQASGRKPEQYF. CDR3 nucleotides: TGCGCCAGCAGCCAGGCTAGCGGGAGGAAACCCGAGCAGTACTTC.

This clone was seen a handful of times. The chain links TRBV19 to TRBJ1-1, with D hard to call. The ends were cut back, 1 base at V and 0 bases at J, with 9 bases in the middle. This CDR3 has 15 amino acids. Germline loops: CDR1 LNHDA, CDR2 SQIVND (reference sequence). The CDR3 loop reads CASSIAGSMNTEAFF. Written as DNA, the CDR3 is TGTGCCAGTAGTATAGCGGGGAGCATGAACACTGAAGCTTTCTTT.

The rearrangement links TRBV9 to TRBJ2-3, with TRBD2 matching 12 bases. CDR3 length: 15 amino acids. Germline loops: CDR1 SGDLS, CDR2 YYNGEE. J lost 5 bases, V lost 4 bases, and 5 bases had no gene match. The CDR3 bases are TGTGCCAGCAGCCTAGCGGGAGGGCCGGGAGATACGCAGTATTTT. Its protein product is CASSLAGGPGDTQYF.

This chain uses TRBV6-6 with TRBJ1-4; D is possibly TRBD1 (6 bases). This CDR3 contains 14 residues. The germline gives CDR1 MNHNY, CDR2 SVGAGI (reference sequence). V lost 5 bases to trimming and J lost 8 bases, with 15 bases between them. CDR3 nucleotide sequence: TGTGCCAGCAGTAAGGGGGGGGTGGTAGAAAAACTGTTTTTT. Translated: CASSKGGVVEKLFF.

This rearrangement joins TRBV6-5 to TRBJ1-3; D perhaps matches TRBD1 (5 bases). CDR3 size: 13 residues. Germline-derived CDR1 and CDR2 are MNHEY and SVGAGI. Trimming took off 5 bases at V and 2 bases at J, with 7 bases between the two ends. The CDR3 spells CASSRQTGNTIYF. The CDR3 bases are TGTGCCAGCAGTCGACAGACTGGAAACACCATATATTTT.